A selection of T cell receptor beta chains follows, all from one sample in a study of blood T cell repertoires in COVID-19. Data came from immunoSEQ multiplex PCR; TCRdb stores just in-frame clones and leaves some out. The sample carries 130,000 or so clones, 88% recorded once. Material for sequencing was peripheral blood. These TCRs come from a human donor in a cohort sampled during active COVID-19. Both conserved end residues are part of each CDR3. D genes are given only for firm matches. Not every row has a clone size; where given, it reads once, few, many or a size class.

j_call clone_size d_call v_call cdr3_aa cdr3_nt
TRBJ1-5 . . TRBV7-9 CASSLLTEDQPQHF TGTGCCAGCAGCTTACTTACAGAAGATCAGCCCCAGCATTTT
TRBJ2-7 . TRBD1 TRBV6-5 CASSYSRTGRPYEQYF TGTGCCAGCAGTTACTCGAGGACAGGTCGGCCCTACGAGCAGTACTTC
TRBJ2-1 few . TRBV29-1 CSVGRAGNEQFF TGCAGCGTTGGCCGGGCGGGGAATGAGCAGTTCTTC
TRBJ1-4 once TRBD1 TRBV10-3 CAISAGQSNEKLFF TGTGCCATCAGCGCGGGACAGAGTAATGAAAAACTGTTTTTT
TRBJ1-2 once TRBD1 TRBV19 CASSIIQGDYGYTF TGTGCCAGTAGTATCATACAGGGGGACTATGGCTACACCTTC
TRBJ2-3 . TRBD2 TRBV6-5 CASSKLAGSTDTQYF TGTGCCAGCAGTAAACTAGCGGGGTCAACAGATACGCAGTATTTT
TRBJ1-6 few TRBD1 TRBV7-2 CASRPGQGDNSPLHF TGTGCCAGCAGACCAGGACAGGGTGACAATTCACCCCTCCACTTT
TRBJ1-2 . . TRBV3-1/TRBV3-2 CASSRQMGGYTF TGTGCCAGCAGCCGACAGATGGGTGGCTACACCTTC
TRBJ2-7 . . TRBV7-9 CASSPTPESSYEQYF TGTGCCAGCAGCCCCACCCCGGAGAGCTCCTACGAGCAGTACTTC
TRBJ1-2 . . TRBV25-1 CASTQGSFGYTF TGTGCCAGCACCCAGGGATCCTTTGGCTACACCTTC
TRBJ1-2 . TRBD1 TRBV5-1 CASSFFTGQGIYGYTF TGCGCCAGCAGCTTTTTCACCGGACAGGGGATCTATGGCTACACCTTC
TRBJ1-6 . . TRBV6-1 CASSAPSTGLNSPLHF TGTGCCAGCAGTGCCCCGTCGACAGGTTTAAATTCACCCCTCCACTTT
TRBJ1-2 . . TRBV14 CASSQDLGGSNYGYTF TGTGCCAGCAGCCAAGATCTGGGGGGATCTAACTATGGCTACACCTTC
TRBJ2-2 . TRBD1 TRBV5-4 CASSATGAGELFF TGTGCCAGCAGCGCCACAGGGGCCGGGGAGCTGTTTTTT
TRBJ2-7 . TRBD2 TRBV29-1 CSVEGLAGGGEQYF TGCAGCGTTGAAGGCCTAGCGGGGGGCGGCGAGCAGTACTTC
TRBJ2-7 . . TRBV7-9 CASSLGYYEQYF TGTGCCAGCAGCTTGGGCTACTACGAGCAGTACTTC
TRBJ2-7 . . TRBV18 CASSQADSYEQYF TGTGCCAGCTCACAGGCGGATTCCTACGAGCAGTACTTC
TRBJ2-2 . . TRBV9 CASSVGSSHTGELFF TGTGCCAGCAGCGTAGGTTCTAGCCACACCGGGGAGCTGTTTTTT
TRBJ2-1 . TRBD2 TRBV7-7 CASSASGTSVADEQFF TGTGCTAGCAGCGCCTCCGGGACTAGCGTGGCGGATGAGCAGTTCTTC
TRBJ1-3 once TRBD1 TRBV4-1 CASSQLGQGARGNTIYF TGCGCCAGCAGCCAACTAGGACAGGGGGCGCGGGGAAACACCATATATTTT
TRBJ2-7 . . TRBV5-1 CASRAWVGPEYVQYF TGCGCCAGCAGAGCCTGGGTTGGGCCGGAATATGTGCAGTACTTC
TRBJ2-7 . . TRBV6-5 CASRGAANSYEQYF TGTGCCAGCAGGGGGGCGGCAAACTCCTACGAGCAGTACTTC
TRBJ1-2 . . TRBV5-8 CASSPLRRGSLGGYTF TGTGCCAGCAGCCCCCTGAGGAGGGGAAGTCTTGGAGGCTACACCTTC
TRBJ2-2 . TRBD1 TRBV13 CASSSGQGVTGELFF TGTGCCAGCAGCTCCGGACAGGGGGTCACCGGGGAGCTGTTTTTT
TRBJ2-1 . . TRBV20-1 CSASPYNEQFF TGCAGTGCTAGCCCGTACAATGAGCAGTTCTTC
TRBJ2-5 . TRBD1 TRBV7-2 CASSLDRAQETQYF TGTGCCAGCAGCCTAGACAGGGCTCAAGAGACCCAGTACTTC
TRBJ2-3 . TRBD2 TRBV2 CASSDPLEGGYTDTQYF TGTGCCAGCAGTGACCCACTTGAGGGAGGGTACACAGATACGCAGTATTTT
TRBJ2-7 . . TRBV28 CASTRGSYEQYF TGTGCCAGCACACGGGGCTCCTACGAGCAGTACTTC
TRBJ1-4 . TRBD1 TRBV5-1 CASSLTSTGATNEKLFF TGCGCCAGCAGCTTAACCTCAACAGGGGCAACTAATGAAAAACTGTTTTTT
TRBJ2-1 . TRBD1 TRBV5-1 CASSLRGQGGSNEQFF TGCGCCAGCAGCTTGAGAGGACAGGGGGGATCCAATGAGCAGTTCTTC
TRBJ2-7 . . TRBV28 CASSGDLSSYEQYF TGTGCCAGCAGTGGAGACTTAAGCTCCTACGAGCAGTACTTC
TRBJ1-1 . . TRBV29-1 CSVSGQNTEAFF TGCAGCGTGTCGGGACAGAACACTGAAGCTTTCTTT
TRBJ2-1 . TRBD2 TRBV7-8 CASSLGQRGGYEQFF TGTGCCAGCAGCTTAGGCCAGCGGGGGGGCTATGAGCAGTTCTTC
TRBJ2-7 once TRBD2 TRBV3-1/TRBV3-2 CASSQERRGGGEQYF TGTGCCAGCAGCCAAGAAAGGCGGGGCGGGGGGGAGCAGTACTTC
TRBJ1-1 . . TRBV18 CASSPRQDTEAFF TGTGCCAGCTCCCCGCGACAGGACACTGAAGCTTTCTTT
TRBJ2-3 . TRBD2 TRBV4-1 CASSQEGGGLNTQYF TGCGCCAGCAGCCAAGAAGGCGGGGGGTTGAATACGCAGTATTTT
TRBJ1-1 . . TRBV5-1 CASSLDTMRNTEAFF TGCGCCAGCAGCTTGGATACGATGCGGAACACTGAAGCTTTCTTT
TRBJ2-1 . TRBD2 TRBV7-9 CASSSPTSGGAGYNEQFF TGTGCCAGCAGCTCACCGACTAGCGGGGGGGCTGGGTACAATGAGCAGTTCTTC
TRBJ1-5 once . TRBV28 CATERDKGQPQHF TGTGCCACCGAACGGGACAAAGGACAGCCCCAGCATTTT
TRBJ2-1 once TRBD1 TRBV5-5 CASSLGQGSYNEQFF TGTGCCAGCAGCTTAGGACAGGGGTCCTACAATGAGCAGTTCTTC
TRBJ2-7 . . TRBV25-1 CASSVGGTELYEQYF TGTGCCAGCAGTGTAGGAGGGACAGAACTCTACGAGCAGTACTTC
TRBJ1-1 . TRBD1 TRBV11-2 CASSLDGTGGTEAFF TGTGCCAGCAGCTTAGACGGGACAGGGGGGACTGAAGCTTTCTTT
TRBJ1-5 . . TRBV7-2 CASSLYRQSNQPQHF TGTGCCAGCAGCCTCTACCGACAGAGTAATCAGCCCCAGCATTTT
TRBJ1-5 . TRBD1 TRBV28 CASSDQGASQPQHF TGTGCCAGCAGTGACCAGGGGGCTTCTCAGCCCCAGCATTTT
TRBJ1-2 . TRBD1 TRBV27 CASSLWGQGAEGYTF TGTGCCAGCAGTTTATGGGGACAGGGGGCGGAAGGCTACACCTTC
TRBJ1-2 . . TRBV5-1 CASSLEGGYGYTF TGCGCCAGCAGCTTGGAGGGAGGTTATGGCTACACCTTC
TRBJ2-7 . TRBD1 TRBV5-1 CASSLAGQGGEQYF TGCGCCAGCAGCTTGGCCGGACAGGGAGGCGAGCAGTACTTC
TRBJ2-3 . TRBD2 TRBV7-6 CASSLASGGDDTQYF TGTGCCAGCAGCTTAGCTAGCGGGGGGGATGATACGCAGTATTTT